These 18 T cell receptor beta chains share one sample of origin, sequenced in a study of shared clonotypes between healthy human individuals. Profiled with immunoSEQ multiplex PCR; TCRdb holds only in-frame clones, not every one. The repertoire holds about half a million clones, with more than 65% as singletons. The sample was PBMCs. These receptors were collected from a woman aged 35 to 49 in good health. Some clones in this sample may be carry-over from other donors' samples.

This rearrangement joins TRBV5-4 to TRBJ2-7; 7 bases match TRBD1. The germline CDR1 and CDR2 sequences are SGHNT and YYREEE (reference sequence). Trimming removed 5 bases from V and 1 base from J; junction bases left unmatched: 6. CDR3 length equals 14 residues. The DNA of the CDR3 is TGTGCCAGCAGACTTAGACAGGGTTCCTACGAGCAGTACTTC. Protein sequence: CASRLRQGSYEQYF.

This chain links TRBV5-1 with TRBJ2-7, with 11 positions matching TRBD2. There are 16 residues in the CDR3. Germline CDR1 SGHRS, CDR2 YFSETQ. Losses at the gene ends were 4 bases for V and 2 bases for J; bases not matched to a gene: 8. The CDR3 protein is CASSPYGTSGAYEQYF. CDR3 bases: TGCGCCAGCAGCCCCTACGGGACTAGCGGAGCCTACGAGCAGTACTTC.

This clone was seen only a few times. This chain connects TRBV28 to TRBJ2-5; unclear D gene. V shed 5 bases and J shed 6 bases, with 10 bases lying between them. Germline V gene data show CDR1 as MDHEN and CDR2 as SYDVKM. CDR3 length: 12 amino acids. This chain's CDR3 is CASSGRIQTQYF. In DNA, the CDR3 is TGTGCCAGCAGTGGGCGAATTCAGACCCAGTACTTC. The variable domain in full, with the rest retrieved from reference TRBV28 and TRBJ2-5, is DVKVTQSSRYLVKRTGEKVFLECVQDMDHENMFWYRQDPGLGLRLIYFSYDVKMKEKGDIPEGYSVSREKKERFSLILESASTNQTSMYLCASSGRIQTQYFGPGTRLLVL.

J is TRBJ2-3 and V is TRBV29-1, with D tentatively TRBD1 or TRBD2 (5 bases each). The CDR3 loop spans 16 amino acids. Germline V gene sequence: CDR1 SQVTM, CDR2 ANQGSEA. Deletions cut 0 bases from V and 0 bases from J, with 13 bases between. The CDR3 sequence is CSVEDRGVGSTDTQYF. CDR3 nucleotides: TGCAGCGTTGAAGATCGAGGGGTGGGAAGCACAGATACGCAGTATTTT.

The chain couples TRBV7-8 to TRBJ1-4; unclear D gene. V was clipped by 0 bases and J by 8 bases, with 10 bases between them. This CDR3 region has 14 residues. The germline V gene encodes CDR1 SGHVS and CDR2 FQNEAQ. The CDR3 coding sequence is TGTGCCAGCAGCTTAGCCAGATTCAGAGAAAAACTGTTTTTT. It encodes CASSLARFREKLFF.

Of note for this clone: An end of the junction does not agree with germline; a read error may underlie this. The chain is built from TRBV11-3 and TRBJ2-7, with D possibly matching TRBD1 (6 bases). Germline V gene data show CDR1 as SGHNT and CDR2 as YENEEA. The CDR3 is 13 residues long. DNA of the CDR3: TGTGCCAGCAGCTTAGGGACAGTCTACGAGCAGCACTTC. It specifies CASSLGTVYEQHF.

The gene calls are TRBV19 and TRBJ2-7; no clear D gene. V lost 3 bases and J 2 bases, leaving 5 bases between the germline ends. The CDR3 runs 12 residues. Germline V gives CDR1 LNHDA, CDR2 SQIVND (reference sequence). CDR3 nucleotide sequence: TGTGCCAGTAGTATGGGAACCTACGAGCAGTACTTC. This sequence encodes CASSMGTYEQYF.

V gene TRBV10-3 combines with J gene TRBJ2-1, with 9 bases fitting TRBD2. Trimming cost V 2 bases and J 1 base; bases outside gene matches: 9. This CDR3 comprises 18 residues. Germline CDR1 ENHRY, CDR2 SYGVKD. The chain's CDR3 is CAISEPQGSGRSYNEQFF. The CDR3 DNA sequence: TGTGCCATCAGTGAGCCCCAGGGGAGCGGGAGGTCCTACAATGAGCAGTTCTTC.

This chain uses TRBV28 with TRBJ1-4, with 8 bases matching TRBD1. Germline CDR1 and CDR2: MDHEN and SYDVKM. The ends lost 6 bases at V and 7 bases at J; junction bases unmatched: 4. The CDR3 consists of 13 residues. In DNA form, the CDR3 reads TGTGCCAGCAGGGACAGGGTGACTGAAAAACTGTTTTTT. It translates to CASRDRVTEKLFF.

V and J are TRBV4-1 and TRBJ2-1; no reliable D call. Trimming pared 0 bases from V and 16 bases from J, leaving 22 bases between. This CDR3 has 15 amino acids. Germline V gene lookup returns CDR1 MGHRA and CDR2 YSYEKL. The CDR3 nucleotides are TGCGCCAGCAGCCAAGAGGGATTTCGGCAGCACCTCCAATTCTTC. Its translation: CASSQEGFRQHLQFF.

This rearrangement joins TRBV28 to TRBJ1-1; D may be TRBD1 (5 bases). The V end was cut by 7 bases, the J end by 4 bases, with 13 bases between. The CDR3 runs 13 residues. The V gene's germline CDR1 is MDHEN and CDR2 SYDVKM. The CDR3 region is CASTFGGGTEAFF. The CDR3 DNA reads as TGTGCCAGCACTTTTGGGGGGGGCACTGAAGCTTTCTTT.

This chain connects TRBV30 to TRBJ2-1; TRBD2 is a possible D gene (6 bases). The V gene's germline CDR1 is GTSNPN and CDR2 SVGIG (reference sequence). The V gene lost 2 bases and the J gene lost 10 bases, with 21 bases spanning the gap. The CDR3 is 15 residues long. Here the CDR3 DNA reads TGTGCCTGGAGTAGAGCGGGCCTGGAATGGGGGGAGCAGTTCTTC. Translated: CAWSRAGLEWGEQFF. Full variable domain (remainder filled in from reference TRBV30 and TRBJ2-1): SQTIHQWPATLVQPVGSPLSLECTVEGTSNPNLYWYRQAAGRGLQLLFYSVGIGQISSEVPQNLSASRPQDRQFILSSKKLLLSDSGFYLCAWSRAGLEWGEQFFGPGTRLTVL.

Only a few counts were recorded for this clone. The chain is built from TRBV6-5 and TRBJ2-7; D unresolved. Germline CDR1 and CDR2: MNHEY and SVGAGI. Trimming left V 2 bases short and J 5 bases short, with 13 bases between. The CDR3 runs 14 residues. The CDR3 DNA is TGTGCCAGCAGTTACCTGACCAAGGGCAACGAGCAGTACTTC. Its translation is CASSYLTKGNEQYF.

The chain carries TRBV28 and TRBJ1-2; possibly TRBD1 for D (6 bases). CDR1 and CDR2 (germline): MDHEN, SYDVKM. Trimming left V 6 bases short and J 7 bases short, with 9 bases between. This CDR3 is 11 amino acids long. In DNA, the CDR3 is TGTGCCAGCAGCAACAGGGTTGGCTACACCTTC. This gives the protein CASSNRVGYTF.

This rearrangement joins TRBV19 to TRBJ2-5; 9 nucleotides match TRBD1. The V and J ends lost 6 bases and 5 bases, in that order; junction bases with no gene match: 4. This CDR3 has 13 amino acids. CDR1 is LNHDA, CDR2 SQIVND, per germline (reference sequence). In DNA, the CDR3 is TGTGCCAGTAGGCCCGGGACAGGGGAGACCCAGTACTTC. Its translation: CASRPGTGETQYF.

This rearrangement joins TRBV20-1 to TRBJ2-7, with D perhaps TRBD1 or TRBD2 (5 bases each). Germline CDR1 and CDR2: DFQATT and SNEGSKA (reference sequence). Between the trimmed V and J ends, which lost 3 bases and 7 bases, there was a span of 7 bases. The length of the CDR3 is 10 residues. The CDR3 loop reads CSASWGEQYF. Here the CDR3 DNA reads TGCAGTGCTAGTTGGGGGGAGCAGTACTTC.

The table lists this clone with a few counts. The gene calls are TRBV5-4 and TRBJ2-7, with D perhaps given as TRBD1 or TRBD2 (5 bases each). Germline lookup yields CDR1 SGHNT and CDR2 YYREEE (reference sequence). The CDR3 contains 15 residues. V shed 4 bases and J shed 6 bases, with 20 bases lying between them. The CDR3 coding sequence is TGTGCCAGCAGCCCGGATGCCAGCGGACAACGCGAGCAGTACTTC. It specifies CASSPDASGQREQYF.

This clone was seen only once. The rearrangement uses TRBV4-2 and TRBJ2-3; tentatively, D is TRBD1 (7 bases). With 6 bases removed from V and 0 bases from J, the gap between germline ends came to 13 bases. The CDR3 length is 15 residues. The germline gives CDR1 LGHNA, CDR2 YNFKEQ. CDR3 residues: CASRKTGTSTDTQYF. The CDR3 DNA is TGTGCCAGCAGAAAGACAGGGACTAGCACAGATACGCAGTATTTT.